This is a list of T cell receptor beta chains from one sample in a study of T cells in Graves' hyperthyroidism and ophthalmopathy. MiXCR, run by TCRdb on the multiplex PCR reads, gives a single entry per CDR3 protein. The sample lists 650,000 to 750,000 distinct CDR3 sequences, 12% to 15% occurring once. Sequenced material: blood. Receptors originate from a woman younger than 30 with Graves' hyperthyroidism. CDR3s include the opening cysteine and the closing phenylalanine or tryptophan. The D gene is left open where the match is weak. Expanded clones get a size class; other rows say once, few or many, or leave the size out.

TRBV29-1,few,TRBD1,TRBJ2-7,TGCAGCGTGATCGGACAGGGAAGCTCCTACGAGCAGTACTTC,CSVIGQGSSYEQYF
TRBV5-8,few,TRBD2,TRBJ2-3,TGTGCCAGCAGCTTGTGGGGCGGGAGGGCCTCAGATACGCAGTATTTT,CASSLWGGRASDTQYF
TRBV19,NA,TRBD2,TRBJ2-1,TGTGCCAGTAGTCCCGGGACTAACTTCTACAATGAGCAGTTCTTC,CASSPGTNFYNEQFF
TRBV27,many,NA,TRBJ2-1,TGTGCCAGCAGCCAGGACTCACCATACAATGAGCAGTTCTTC,CASSQDSPYNEQFF
TRBV4-1,few,NA,TRBJ2-1,TGCGCCAGCAGCCTGTCGGCTACCCAAGTTGCGGAGCAGTTCTTC,CASSLSATQVAEQFF
TRBV18,many,NA,TRBJ1-4,TGTGCCAGCTCACCTCGTCCCCGACAGGCCGATTGGAGGAAACTGTTTTTT,CASSPRPRQADWRKLFF
TRBV2,many,TRBD1,TRBJ2-2,TGTGCCAGCGGTTGGGCCGGGACAGGGAACACCGGGGAGCTGTTTTTT,CASGWAGTGNTGELFF
TRBV12-3/TRBV12-4,many,NA,TRBJ2-3,TGTGCCAGCAGTTTATGGAGGGGGGCTAGCACAGATACGCAGTATTTT,CASSLWRGASTDTQYF
TRBV28,many,TRBD2,TRBJ2-1,TGTGCCAGCCATCATCCCCGGACTAGCGGGAGGAATGAGCAGTTCTTC,CASHHPRTSGRNEQFF
TRBV6-6,many,NA,TRBJ2-7,TGTGCCAGCAGTTACTCCCCCTCCCCAGGGGCCGCCTACGAGCAGTACTTC,CASSYSPSPGAAYEQYF
TRBV20-1,NA,TRBD2,TRBJ2-3,TGCAGTGCTAGAGAGTACCTAGCGGGAGAGTGGGGGAGCACAGATACGCAGTATTTT,CSAREYLAGEWGSTDTQYF
TRBV6-1,NA,NA,TRBJ2-3,TGTGCCAGCAGTGAATCTCACTGGCTCACAGATACGCAGTATTTT,CASSESHWLTDTQYF
TRBV5-6,NA,TRBD1,TRBJ1-5,TGTGCCAGCAGCTTGGGTTTCCGGGACAGTACTGCTTATAGCAATCAGCCCCAGCATTTT,CASSLGFRDSTAYSNQPQHF
TRBV10-2,many,TRBD1,TRBJ1-5,TGCGCCAGCAGTGGCCGGGACAGGGGAAATCAGCCCCAGCATTTT,CASSGRDRGNQPQHF
TRBV19,NA,NA,TRBJ2-7,TGTGCCAGTAGTATATGGGGGGCCCACGAGCAGTACTTC,CASSIWGAHEQYF
TRBV10-2,once,NA,TRBJ1-3,TGCGCCAGCAAGGGCCTAACATCTGGAAACACCATATATTTT,CASKGLTSGNTIYF
TRBV6-1,NA,NA,TRBJ1-6,TGTGCCAGCACCATCACCACTAGTAGAGGGAATAATTCACCCCTCCACTTT,CASTITTSRGNNSPLHF
TRBV27,many,NA,TRBJ2-5,TGTGCCAGCAGTTTACAACGTGGTCAAGAGACCCAGTACTTC,CASSLQRGQETQYF
TRBV18,NA,NA,TRBJ2-3,TGTGCCAGCTCACCACCAGGGAAAAGGCCAGATACGCAGTATTTT,CASSPPGKRPDTQYF
TRBV30,NA,NA,TRBJ1-4,TGTGCCTGGAGTAAGGAAGGACAGAAACTGTTTTTT,CAWSKEGQKLFF
TRBV7-2,few,NA,TRBJ2-7,TGTGCCAGCAGCTCTACATGGACACCTTACGAGCAGTACTTC,CASSSTWTPYEQYF
TRBV28,few,NA,TRBJ2-2,TGTGCCAGCAGCCCCGGGCCAGGGGTTGCCGGGGAGCTGTTTTTT,CASSPGPGVAGELFF
TRBV13,many,NA,TRBJ1-1,TGTGCCAGCAGCTTAGGACAGCCGAACACTGAAGCTTTCTTT,CASSLGQPNTEAFF
TRBV20-1,few,NA,TRBJ1-6,TGCAGTGCTAAGGTCCCAGGACTTAATTCACCCCTCCACTTT,CSAKVPGLNSPLHF
TRBV11-3,many,TRBD2,TRBJ2-3,TGTGCCAGCCGCCTCAGCGCGGGAGCCAGGACAGATACGCAGTATTTT,CASRLSAGARTDTQYF
TRBV30,NA,NA,TRBJ2-6,TGTGCCTGGAGTGGCGCCAGGTCTGGGGCCAACGTCCTGACTTTC,CAWSGARSGANVLTF
TRBV2,many,NA,TRBJ2-3,TGTGCCAGCAAGGACTACTACGTATCAGATACGCAGTATTTT,CASKDYYVSDTQYF
TRBV10-3,NA,NA,TRBJ2-5,TGTGCCATCTCCATACTGGGGGAGACCCAGTACTTC,CAISILGETQYF
TRBV12-3/TRBV12-4,many,NA,TRBJ1-5,TGTGCCAGCAGTGGACAGATGGATCAGCCCCAGCATTTT,CASSGQMDQPQHF
TRBV9,NA,NA,TRBJ2-3,TGTGCCAGCAGCGTAGGGGTTTTGGGCACAGATACGCAGTATTTT,CASSVGVLGTDTQYF
TRBV14,NA,NA,TRBJ2-2,TGTGCCAGCAGCCAAGCCAGGCCCGGAGGGCCGACCGGGGAGCTGTTTTTT,CASSQARPGGPTGELFF
TRBV6-2/TRBV6-3,many,NA,TRBJ2-1,TGTGCCAGCCGCGTGGGGGCCGGTAATGAGCAGTTCTTC,CASRVGAGNEQFF
TRBV20-1,many,TRBD1,TRBJ2-3,TGCAGTGCGAAGGTCGCGGACAGGCTCACAGATACGCAGTATTTT,CSAKVADRLTDTQYF
TRBV18,many,NA,TRBJ2-7,TGTGCCAGCTCGTCCGGGGGCAACTACGAGCAGTACTTC,CASSSGGNYEQYF
TRBV6-2/TRBV6-3,many,NA,TRBJ1-1,TGTGCCAGCTCACCCGACGAGGGAACTGAAGCTTTCTTT,CASSPDEGTEAFF
TRBV7-2,many,TRBD2,TRBJ2-5,TGTGCCAGCAGCTTAGCGCTCTTAGCGGGAGGGGAGACCCAGTACTTC,CASSLALLAGGETQYF
TRBV4-1,many,NA,TRBJ2-3,TGCGCCAGCAGTGGACACTCAGATACGCAGTATTTT,CASSGHSDTQYF
TRBV5-1,NA,NA,TRBJ2-5,TGCGCCAGCAGCTTGCCGGACAGCGACTACGAGACCCAGTACTTC,CASSLPDSDYETQYF
TRBV29-1,few,TRBD2,TRBJ2-3,TGCAGCGTTGATGTGGCGGGAGGGCCAGATACGCAGTATTTT,CSVDVAGGPDTQYF
TRBV6-2/TRBV6-3,NA,NA,TRBJ2-3,TGTGCCAGCACTCAGGACGGAAACACAGATGCGCAGTATTTT,CASTQDGNTDAQYF
TRBV7-9,few,NA,TRBJ2-1,TGTGCCAGCAGCTTAGTAGAGGGTAATGAGCAGTTCTTC,CASSLVEGNEQFF
TRBV6-5,few,TRBD2,TRBJ2-3,TGTGCCAGCAGTTACGAGACTAGCGGGAGTCGTGCAGATACGCAGTATTTT,CASSYETSGSRADTQYF
TRBV30,many,TRBD1,TRBJ1-6,TGTGCCTGGAGTCAAACAGGGGATTCACCCCTCCACTTT,CAWSQTGDSPLHF
TRBV14,NA,NA,TRBJ1-2,TGTGCCAGCAGCCAACCGGGGTATGGCTACACCTTC,CASSQPGYGYTF
TRBV25-1,few,TRBD2,TRBJ2-1,TGTGCCAGCAGACTAGCGGGAGGGAACAATGAGCAGTTCTTC,CASRLAGGNNEQFF
TRBV7-9,NA,TRBD2,TRBJ2-4,TGTGCCAGCAGCTCCTACCGACTAGCGGGATTAACCAAAAACATTCAGTACTTC,CASSSYRLAGLTKNIQYF
TRBV20-1,many,TRBD2,TRBJ2-7,TGCAGTGCTAGGGTAAGCGGGAGAGGCTACGAGCAGTACTTC,CSARVSGRGYEQYF
TRBV30,few,NA,TRBJ2-7,TGTGCCTGGAGTGTACCGGAGGGCTACGAGCAGTACTTC,CAWSVPEGYEQYF